This T cell receptor beta chain was sequenced in a study of shared clonotypes between healthy human individuals. Study-wide context: Two women and three men aged 18 to 49 made up the donors.

Study-wide results and caveats: Relative to memory subsets, naive subsets generally showed larger estimated richness. Four donors held 5% to 5.5% of naive CD4 clonotypes in common.

With respect to this clone: Its matching antigen is unknown.

Under the authors' procedure: ImmunoSEQ yielded junction-only sequences lacking quality scores, so filtering differed. Libraries were prepared by immunoSEQ multiplex PCR; TCRdb keeps only in-frame clonotypes and omits some of them. V and J calls and clone size are as listed in that table; D and trimming were resolved from the DNA. In the table there are approximately 180,000 clones, 80% to 95% of which are singletons. Trimming took 5 bases from V and 0 from J; bases not matched to a gene: 5. Germline lookup yields CDR1 SGHTA and CDR2 FQGNSA. This CDR3 spans 15 amino acids. Sequencing input: naive CD4+ T cells sorted from blood. Regarding subset: CD45RA+ positively selected. The chain couples TRBV7-2 to TRBJ2-7, with TRBD1 matching over 9 bases. The receptor comes from a woman aged 25 to 45 in good health. CDR3 DNA: TGTGCCAGCAGCCTCCCGGGACAGGGCTCCTACGAGCAGTACTTC. The encoded protein is CASSLPGQGSYEQYF.